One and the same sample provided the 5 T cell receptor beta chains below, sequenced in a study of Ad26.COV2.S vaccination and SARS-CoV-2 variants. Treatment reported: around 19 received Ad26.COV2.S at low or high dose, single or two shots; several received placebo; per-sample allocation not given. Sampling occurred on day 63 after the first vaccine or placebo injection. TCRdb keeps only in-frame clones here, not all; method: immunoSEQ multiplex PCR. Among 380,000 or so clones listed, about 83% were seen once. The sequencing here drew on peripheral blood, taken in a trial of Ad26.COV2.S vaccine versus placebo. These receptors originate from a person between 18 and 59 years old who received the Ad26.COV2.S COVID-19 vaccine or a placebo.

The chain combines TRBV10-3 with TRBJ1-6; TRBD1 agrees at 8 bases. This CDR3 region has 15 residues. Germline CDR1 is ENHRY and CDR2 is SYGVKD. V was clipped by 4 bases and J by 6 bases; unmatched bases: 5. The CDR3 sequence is CAISVTGGVNSPLHF. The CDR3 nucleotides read TGTGCCATCAGTGTAACAGGGGGGGTTAATTCACCCCTCCACTTT.

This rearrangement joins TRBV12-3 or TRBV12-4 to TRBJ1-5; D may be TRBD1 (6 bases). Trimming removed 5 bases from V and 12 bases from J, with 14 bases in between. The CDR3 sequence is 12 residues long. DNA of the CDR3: TGTGCCAGCAGTCTATCCCAGGGGAACCAGCATTTT. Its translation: CASSLSQGNQHF.

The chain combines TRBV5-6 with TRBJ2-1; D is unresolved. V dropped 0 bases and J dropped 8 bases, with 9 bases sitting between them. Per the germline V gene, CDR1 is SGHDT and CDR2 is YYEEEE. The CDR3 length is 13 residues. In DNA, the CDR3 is TGTGCCAGCAGCTTGGGTATGCCCTATGAGCAGTTCTTC. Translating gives CASSLGMPYEQFF.

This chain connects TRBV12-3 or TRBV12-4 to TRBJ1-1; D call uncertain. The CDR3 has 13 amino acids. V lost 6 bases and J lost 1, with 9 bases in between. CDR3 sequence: CASSLQGNTEAFF. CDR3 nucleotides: TGTGCCAGCAGCTTGCAAGGGAACACTGAAGCTTTCTTT.

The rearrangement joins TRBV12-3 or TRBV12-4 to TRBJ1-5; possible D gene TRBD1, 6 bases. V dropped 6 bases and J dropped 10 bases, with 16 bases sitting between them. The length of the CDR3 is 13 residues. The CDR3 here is CASRLADSFPQHF. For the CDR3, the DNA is TGTGCCAGCAGGCTAGCGGACAGTTTCCCCCAGCATTTT.